The subject of this entry is one T cell receptor (beta chain). Sequenced by immunoSEQ multiplex PCR; TCRdb stores in-frame clones only, minus some. Among approximately 110,000 clones listed, 88% were seen once. Trimming shortened V by 1 base and J by 4 bases, and 12 bases separated the two germline ends. The germline V gene encodes CDR1 ENHRY and CDR2 SYGVKD. The CDR3 spans 15 residues. This entry comes from a study of T cell responses to AZD1222 COVID-19 vaccine. The sample consisted of peripheral blood, taken 28 days after the second AZD1222 dose. The V call is TRBV10-3, the J call TRBJ2-3; no reliable D call. The source of this sequence is an adult who received the AZD1222 COVID-19 vaccine. The CDR3 coding sequence is TGTGCCATCAGTGAGTATCTGGTCGGGTCAGATACGCAGTATTTT. As protein: CAISEYLVGSDTQYF.